Presented here are 7 T cell receptor beta chains from one specimen sequenced in a study of shared clonotypes between healthy human individuals. The table came from immunoSEQ multiplex PCR; TCRdb's copy has only in-frame clones and leaves some out. The table shows approximately 620,000 clones, with 97% occurring only once. Input material: naive CD4+ T cells sorted from blood. As to subset: CD45RA+ positively selected. The receptors originated from a woman in her 30s in good health.

This clone has a single count. V gene TRBV28 combines with J gene TRBJ2-1; 8 bases match TRBD1. The CDR3 is 15 residues long. Germline lookup yields CDR1 MDHEN and CDR2 SYDVKM. J lost 6 bases, V lost 3 bases, and 7 bases had no gene match. CDR3 nucleotides: TGTGCCAGCAGTTTCAGGGGGCCCCGGGGCAATGAGCAGTTCTTC. This sequence encodes CASSFRGPRGNEQFF.

V gene TRBV6-5 combines with J gene TRBJ1-2, with TRBD1 matching over 7 bases. The CDR3 contains 14 residues. Germline V lookup: CDR1 MNHEY, CDR2 SVGAGI. V was pared by 5 bases and J by 3 bases, with 6 bases of the junction left unmatched. The CDR3 is CASSQGTAHYGYTF. CDR3 nucleotides: TGTGCCAGCAGTCAGGGGACAGCACACTATGGCTACACCTTC.

The chain carries TRBV9 and TRBJ2-5; 7 nucleotides match TRBD1. Germline values: CDR1 SGDLS, CDR2 YYNGEE. CDR3 length: 15 amino acids. Trimming took 3 bases from V and 3 from J; bases not matched to a gene: 8. For the CDR3, the DNA is TGTGCCAGCAGCGGATCATGGGACAGAGAAGAGACCCAGTACTTC. Translating it yields CASSGSWDREETQYF.

The gene calls are TRBV5-1 and TRBJ1-6; D is ambiguous. Germline values: CDR1 SGHRS, CDR2 YFSETQ. Trimming took 0 bases from V and 11 from J, leaving 18 bases between them. This CDR3 contains 16 residues. The CDR3 sequence: CASSLETRTSQAPLHF. CDR3 nucleotides: TGCGCCAGCAGCTTGGAAACCAGGACGTCGCAGGCACCCCTCCACTTT.

This clone has a single count. The rearrangement links TRBV10-2 to TRBJ2-5, with 7 bases fitting TRBD2. The CDR3 loop spans 15 amino acids. With 2 bases clipped from V and 5 bases from J, the junction kept 8 bases outside the gene matches. The germline gives CDR1 WSHSY, CDR2 SAAADI. This chain's CDR3 is CASSEGRAVGETQYF. In DNA, the CDR3 is TGCGCCAGCAGTGAGGGGAGGGCGGTGGGGGAGACCCAGTACTTC.

The chain employs TRBV6-5 and TRBJ2-7, with 12 bases aligning to TRBD1. The J segment lost 4 bases and the V segment lost 2 bases, leaving 6 bases of the junction unmatched. Germline V gene sequence: CDR1 MNHEY, CDR2 SVGAGI. The length of the CDR3 is 16 residues. CDR3 nucleotide sequence: TGTGCCAGCAGTTACCGTGGGACAGGGGGCATGTACGAGCAGTACTTC. Residues: CASSYRGTGGMYEQYF.

This chain connects TRBV11-2 to TRBJ2-2; no reliable D call. V was clipped by 2 bases and J by 16 bases, with 17 bases between them. Germline assignment: CDR1 SGHAT and CDR2 FQNNGV. The length of the CDR3 is 13 residues. This CDR3 is CASSLKAGPFGFF. As DNA, the CDR3 is TGTGCCAGCAGCTTAAAGGCCGGCCCTTTCGGGTTTTTT.